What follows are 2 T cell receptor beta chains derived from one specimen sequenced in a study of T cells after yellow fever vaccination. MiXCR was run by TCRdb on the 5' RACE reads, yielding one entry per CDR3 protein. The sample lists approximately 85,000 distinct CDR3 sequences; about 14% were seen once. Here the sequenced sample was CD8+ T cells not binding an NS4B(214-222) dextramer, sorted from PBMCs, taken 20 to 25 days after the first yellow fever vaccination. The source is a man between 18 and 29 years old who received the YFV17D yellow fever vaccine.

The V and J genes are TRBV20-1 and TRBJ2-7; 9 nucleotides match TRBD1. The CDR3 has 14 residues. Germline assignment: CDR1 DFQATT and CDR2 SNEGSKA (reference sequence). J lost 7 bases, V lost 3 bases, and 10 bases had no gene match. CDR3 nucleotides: TGCAGTGCTAGCCCGGGACAGGGAAGTTGGGAGCAGTACGTC. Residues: CSASPGQGSWEQYV.

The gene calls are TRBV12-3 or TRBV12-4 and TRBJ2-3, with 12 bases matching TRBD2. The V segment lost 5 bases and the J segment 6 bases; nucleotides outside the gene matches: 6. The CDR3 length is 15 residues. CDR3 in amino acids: CASSPSLAGGDTQYF. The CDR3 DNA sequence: TGTGCCAGCAGTCCCTCACTAGCGGGGGGTGATACGCAGTATTTT.